Presented here are 26 T cell receptor beta chains from one specimen sequenced in a study of blood T cell repertoires in COVID-19 (dated by TCRdb to about 2020). Receptors were amplified or captured by the immunoSEQ multiplex PCR assay. In its TCRdb copy, this immuneACCESS table keeps in-frame sequences only and misses some clones. Where compared with another copy, unresolved V genes explain less than half of these, and the others have no known cause. Counted in this sample were roughly 97,000 clones; 75% to 90% of them appeared once. The top ten clonotypes cover more than 14% of the sample. Input material: peripheral blood. The receptors shown here come from a man aged 50-60 years with acute or convalescent COVID-19.

V gene TRBV19 combines with J gene TRBJ2-3; D gene ambiguous. Germline loops: CDR1 LNHDA, CDR2 SQIVND (reference sequence). Trimming cost V 2 bases and J 6 bases, with 6 bases left between them. The CDR3 runs to 12 residues. For the CDR3, the DNA is TGTGCCAGTAGTATAACCGAGGATACGCAGTATTTT. This encodes CASSITEDTQYF.

This CDR3 reads CASRPTGQGAGGYTF. The DNA for the CDR3 is TGTGCCAGTAGGCCCACGGGACAGGGGGCGGGAGGCTACACCTTC. This chain connects TRBV19 to TRBJ1-2; 12 bases are a match to TRBD1. The germline V gene has CDR1 LNHDA and CDR2 SQIVND (reference sequence). V trimming: 6 bases; J trimming: 8 bases; junction bases outside the gene matches: 10. This CDR3 is built from 15 residues.

The chain recombines TRBV3-1 (or the pseudogene TRBV3-2) with TRBJ2-6; unclear D gene. The CDR3 is 14 residues long. The ends were cut back, 1 base at V and 4 bases at J, with 5 bases in the middle. Germline assignment: CDR1 LGHDT and CDR2 YNNKEL (reference sequence). CDR3 nucleotides: TGTGCCAGCAGCCAAGCTCTCGGGGCCAACGTCCTGACTTTC. Its protein product is CASSQALGANVLTF.

A few counts support this clone. V usage is TRBV30 and J usage is TRBJ1-2; D not certain. This CDR3 spans 13 amino acids. From germline, CDR1 is GTSNPN and CDR2 SVGIG (reference sequence). Deletions cut 7 bases from V and 7 bases from J, with 19 bases between. The CDR3 DNA is TGTGCCTACCACCGGGATAGACCTCGTGGCTACACCTTC. This sequence encodes CAYHRDRPRGYTF.

V is TRBV4-1 and J is TRBJ2-6, with D possibly being TRBD1 (6 bases). Trimming stripped 4 bases from V and 1 base from J, with 20 bases between. This CDR3 spans 19 amino acids. From germline, CDR1 is MGHRA and CDR2 YSYEKL. The DNA for the CDR3 is TGCGCCAGCAGCCGAGCATTCCGGGACACCCAGTCTGGGGCCAACGTCCTGACTTTC. Translating gives CASSRAFRDTQSGANVLTF.

The chain links TRBV6-6 to TRBJ1-6, with 9 bases identical to TRBD1. The CDR3 sequence is 14 residues long. V shed 5 bases, J shed 7 bases, and the junction held 3 bases outside the gene matches. Germline V gives CDR1 MNHNY, CDR2 SVGAGI (reference sequence). The CDR3, as DNA: TGTGCCAGCAGTATGGGACAGGGAAATTCACCCCTCCACTTT. This codes for CASSMGQGNSPLHF.

The gene calls are TRBV9 and TRBJ2-3; 11 bases match TRBD2. CDR1 is SGDLS, CDR2 YYNGEE, per germline. V shed 2 bases and J 3 bases; nucleotides not matched to a gene: 2. CDR3 length: 15 residues. CDR3 protein: CASSVLAGGTDTQYF. CDR3 DNA: TGTGCCAGCAGCGTCCTAGCGGGAGGTACAGATACGCAGTATTTT.

The V call is TRBV28, the J call TRBJ1-6; 9 nucleotides line up with TRBD1. Per germline, CDR1 MDHEN and CDR2 SYDVKM. The CDR3 runs 20 residues. The junction had 17 bases not matched to a gene; V was cut back by 5 bases and J by 3 bases. The CDR3 loop reads CASSPDVRDRATIYNSPLHF. The CDR3 DNA is TGTGCCAGCAGTCCTGATGTCCGGGACAGGGCAACGATCTATAATTCACCCCTCCACTTT.

The gene calls are TRBV7-9 and TRBJ2-1, with 8 bases that match TRBD2. Germline V gene lookup returns CDR1 SEHNR and CDR2 FQNEAQ (reference sequence). The V and J ends lost 1 base and 4 bases, in that order; junction bases with no gene match: 6. This CDR3 spans 16 amino acids. CDR3 sequence (DNA): TGTGCCAGCAGCTTAGTCGGGAGGGCCGATTACAATGAGCAGTTCTTC. This encodes CASSLVGRADYNEQFF.

V gene TRBV9 combines with J gene TRBJ2-7; 10 bases are a match to TRBD1. CDR3 size: 15 residues. Germline V gene data show CDR1 as SGDLS and CDR2 as YYNGEE. Unmatched junction bases numbered 6, after V lost 0 bases and J lost 6 bases. CDR3 sequence (DNA): TGTGCCAGCAGCGTAGGCCCCGGGACAGGGGCCGAGCAGTACTTC. As protein: CASSVGPGTGAEQYF.

V and J are TRBV6-1 and TRBJ2-5; 10 bases agree with TRBD2. The germline V gene has CDR1 MNHNS and CDR2 SASEGT. The V gene end was trimmed by 1 base and the J gene end by 6 bases; junction bases not matched to a gene: 17. The CDR3 spans 19 residues. The CDR3 DNA follows: TGTGCCAGCAGTGAAGAAGAAGGTGGTGGACTAGCGGTCCGTCAGACCCAGTACTTC. Its protein product is CASSEEEGGGLAVRQTQYF.

This clone was picked up a small number of times. The rearrangement uses TRBV9 and TRBJ2-1; D gene ambiguous. CDR1 is SGDLS, CDR2 YYNGEE, per germline. The CDR3 covers 13 residues. Trimming left V 0 bases short and J 7 bases short, with 8 bases between. The CDR3 nucleotides read TGTGCCAGCAGCGTAGGTTCCAGGAATGAGCAGTTCTTC. This codes for CASSVGSRNEQFF.

Remarks on this clone: This specimen includes other DNA sequences encoding the same CDR3. V and J are TRBV6-5 and TRBJ2-7, with D tentatively TRBD1 (6 bases). Germline CDR1 is MNHEY and CDR2 is SVGAGI. Trimming removed 4 bases at V and 0 bases at J, with 7 bases between. This CDR3 has 13 residues. CDR3 in DNA: TGTGCCAGCAGTTTACAGGGCTCCTACGAGCAGTACTTC. Its protein is CASSLQGSYEQYF.

V usage is TRBV9 and J usage is TRBJ2-3, with 10 bases that match TRBD2. Germline CDR1 reads SGDLS; CDR2 reads YYNGEE. This CDR3 comprises 15 residues. The trim removed 4 bases at V and 2 bases at J, leaving 4 bases unmatched. CDR3 region: CASSIGLADTDTQYF. The CDR3 DNA sequence: TGTGCCAGCAGCATCGGACTAGCGGACACAGATACGCAGTATTTT. Supplemented by reference TRBV9 and TRBJ2-3, the full variable domain reads DSGVTQTPKHLITATGQRVTLRCSPRSGDLSVYWYQQSLDQGLQFLIQYYNGEERAKGNILERFSAQQFPDLHSELNLSSLELGDSALYFCASSIGLADTDTQYFGPGTRLTVL.

The chain combines TRBV7-2 with TRBJ2-6; maybe TRBD1 (5 bases). V was trimmed by 1 base and J by 2 bases, leaving 9 bases between them. The germline V gene encodes CDR1 SGHTA and CDR2 FQGNSA. The CDR3 sequence is 16 residues long. The CDR3 protein is CASSLGQGTGANVLTF. The CDR3 DNA reads TGTGCCAGCAGCTTAGGTCAGGGAACTGGGGCCAACGTCCTGACTTTC.

J is TRBJ2-2 and V is TRBV30; D is unresolved. This CDR3 has 12 amino acids. V lost 0 bases, J lost 9 bases, and 8 bases lay in between. CDR1 is GTSNPN, CDR2 SVGIG, per germline (reference sequence). For the CDR3, the DNA is TGTGCCTGGAGTGTACGAGAGAGGGAGCTGTTTTTT. This encodes CAWSVRERELFF. Full variable domain (rest looked up from reference TRBV30 and TRBJ2-2): SQTIHQWPATLVQPVGSPLSLECTVEGTSNPNLYWYRQAAGRGLQLLFYSVGIGQISSEVPQNLSASRPQDRQFILSSKKLLLSDSGFYLCAWSVRERELFFGEGSRLTVL.

In this sample, this clone turned up many times. V usage is TRBV29-1 and J usage is TRBJ1-1, with D possibly TRBD1 on 5 matching bases. In germline, CDR1 is SQVTM, CDR2 ANQGSEA. V was clipped by 3 bases and J by 1 base, with 9 bases between them. The CDR3 contains 13 residues. Here the CDR3 DNA reads TGCAGCGTTGACCTTACAGGGAACACTGAAGCTTTCTTT. This gives the protein CSVDLTGNTEAFF. Full variable domain (outside the CDR3, taken from reference TRBV29-1 and TRBJ1-1): SAVISQKPSRDICQRGTSLTIQCQVDSQVTMMFWYRQQPGQSLTLIATANQGSEATYESGFVIDKFPISRPNLTFSTLTVSNMSPEDSSIYLCSVDLTGNTEAFFGQGTRLTVV.

The genes are TRBV5-4 and TRBJ2-1; D remains unclear. This CDR3 is built from 13 residues. Germline V gene data show CDR1 as SGHNT and CDR2 as YYREEE (reference sequence). Trimming left V 4 bases short and J 9 bases short, with 14 bases between. The CDR3 here is CASSPSSNGEQFF. CDR3 coding DNA: TGTGCCAGCAGCCCCTCTTCAAACGGTGAGCAGTTCTTC.

J is TRBJ2-7 and V is TRBV7-9; 12 nucleotides agree with TRBD2. Germline CDR1 reads SEHNR; CDR2 reads FQNEAQ (reference sequence). The CDR3 runs 15 residues. Unmatched junction bases numbered 2, after V lost 2 bases and J lost 3 bases. The CDR3 region has the DNA TGTGCCAGCAGCTTATGGACTAGCGGGGACTACGAGCAGTACTTC. Protein: CASSLWTSGDYEQYF.

V and J are TRBV6-1 and TRBJ2-7; 11 bases fit TRBD2. Trimming removed 0 bases from V and 5 bases from J; junction bases left unmatched: 12. This CDR3 has 18 amino acids. Germline CDR1 MNHNS, CDR2 SASEGT. The CDR3 sequence is CASSEAWILAGGRHEQYF. The CDR3 DNA reads TGTGCCAGCAGTGAAGCTTGGATATTAGCGGGAGGGCGACACGAGCAGTACTTC.

The chain has TRBV7-8 and TRBJ1-1; D perhaps matches TRBD1 (5 bases). Trimming took off 4 bases at V and 3 bases at J, with 12 bases between the two ends. Germline V gene sequence: CDR1 SGHVS, CDR2 FQNEAQ. The CDR3 has 14 residues. CDR3 sequence: CASSYRGVDTEAFF. In DNA, the CDR3 is TGTGCCAGCAGCTACCGGGGGGTAGACACTGAAGCTTTCTTT.

The chain has TRBV5-6 and TRBJ2-1; the D is unclear. The germline V and J ends were trimmed by 1 base and 5 bases, with 7 bases remaining between them. This CDR3 contains 13 residues. In germline, CDR1 is SGHDT, CDR2 YYEEEE. CDR3 residues: CASSLRGNNEQFF. In nucleotides, the CDR3 is TGTGCCAGCAGCTTGCGCGGTAACAATGAGCAGTTCTTC.

Here the CDR3 reads CSVDPGTSGSRQFF. The CDR3 DNA follows: TGCAGCGTTGACCCTGGGACTAGCGGGAGCCGACAGTTCTTC. The rearrangement joins TRBV29-1 to TRBJ2-1; 14 bases are a match to TRBD2. In germline, CDR1 is SQVTM, CDR2 ANQGSEA. V trimming: 3 bases; J trimming: 13 bases; junction bases outside the gene matches: 8. This CDR3 comprises 14 residues.

This clone was found a few times. The chain joins TRBV19 to TRBJ1-5; 8 bases match TRBD1. V was pared by 7 bases and J by 6 bases, with 5 bases of the junction left unmatched. This CDR3 has 13 residues. Germline CDR1 reads LNHDA; CDR2 reads SQIVND (reference sequence). CDR3 DNA sequence: TGTGCCAGTAAAGACAGGGGTAGTCAGCCCCAGCATTTT. Its protein product is CASKDRGSQPQHF.

This chain joins TRBV19 and TRBJ2-2; 8 nucleotides line up with TRBD2. The V gene end was trimmed by 3 bases and the J gene end by 3 bases; junction bases not matched to a gene: 15. The CDR3 is 19 amino acids. CDR1 LNHDA and CDR2 SQIVND come from the germline V gene (reference sequence). This CDR3 reads CASSIPSGLGLGDTGELFF. Written as DNA, the CDR3 is TGTGCCAGTAGTATTCCCTCGGGACTAGGTCTCGGGGACACCGGGGAGCTGTTTTTT.

The J gene is TRBJ2-5, the V gene TRBV15; 7 bases fit TRBD2. V shed 4 bases and J 1 base; nucleotides not matched to a gene: 3. This CDR3 region has 14 residues. CDR1 and CDR2 (germline): LNHNV, YYDKDF (reference sequence). DNA of the CDR3: TGTGCCACCAGCAAGCGGGACTTCCAAGAGACCCAGTACTTC. Encoded protein: CATSKRDFQETQYF.